This note documents a single TCR beta chain sequence. Its cognate antigen has yet to be identified. It has no much larger one-base neighbor in the sample; base qualities were not kept. CDR1 LGHDT and CDR2 YNNKEL were looked up in the germline V gene (reference sequence). There are 14 amino acids in the CDR3, from cysteine to phenylalanine inclusive. Just the 42-base CDR3 DNA is kept, in frame starting at base 1. Deletion took 3 bases off V and 2 bases off J, with a span of 8 bases between the germline ends. This record belongs to a study of T cell responses to AZD1222 COVID-19 vaccine listed by TCRdb under 2021. Study-wide context: TCR sequencing was performed for 230 to 250 trial participants, of whom approximately 200 were given two doses of AZD1222 and around 25 were given two doses of MenACWY control vaccine. Trial participants were enrolled by age into subgroups of 18-55, 56-69 and 70-plus years, and around 150, 29 and 61 TCR-sequenced participants, respectively, were included in these subgroups.

The sample's time point label is to be understood as: about 28 days (+/-7) after the second vaccine dose. Because spike-specific TCR depth and breadth did not differ between the two schedules, AZD1222 recipients who got a second dose at roughly 4 weeks were pooled with those who got a second dose at roughly 12 weeks. Samples from vaccinated people were obtained from the UK trials COV001 and COV002, which included a single-blind randomized controlled phase 2/3 trial of AZD1222 (ChAdOx1 nCoV-19) in healthy adults. For TCRbeta chain sequencing, PBMC samples from trial participants were taken at day 0 and at day 28 after the second dose. Paper-wide results and their limitations: Nearly half of unique spike-specific TCRs reportedly recognized epitopes outside regions mutated in the B.1.351 and B.1.1.7 variants. In the small 56-69-year group, the increase in depth fell short of significance, most likely because of low power. No day 14 peak-response samples were available, so repertoires were characterized only after the peak T cell response. Most participants were white British and females outnumbered males, and the authors suggested that clonal diversity may have been underestimated. CD4 TCRs associated with the vaccine covered the entire spike protein, and the dominant responses were in regions 160-218 and 743-854. Conclusions about previously exposed vaccinees were limited because only 6 or 7 AZD1222 recipients were SARS-CoV-2 seropositive at baseline. After two AZD1222 doses, both the breadth and the depth of spike-specific TCRs were significantly higher than at day 0 and than in MenACWY recipients.

The CDR3 regions of human TCRbeta chains were analyzed by immunosequencing. On the authors' methods: Repertoire TCRs were checked for matches against a reference library of SARS-CoV-2-specific TCRs that had been generated using the MIRA antigen-specificity platform. Breadth was defined as the fraction of unique TCRs that were SARS-CoV-2-associated, and depth was defined as the fraction of total T cells that were SARS-CoV-2-associated. Each spike-specific TCR was assigned to its reactive spike region and to a CD4 or CD8 class using the MIRA data. Log10-transformed breadth and depth values were compared by one-way ANOVA with Sidak's multiple comparisons tests. The source is immuneACCESS, and TCRdb retained only in-frame sequences with V and J called. Part of the clones is not carried over; for the studies checked, unresolved V genes explain less than half of this, and the remainder is unexplained. V and J calls and clone size are those listed in that table; D and trimming were worked out from the DNA. The sample data list over 150,000 clones, and roughly 94% of these were observed just once. The ten largest clones capture around 1.6% of the sample.

The sequencing here drew on peripheral blood, taken 28 days after the second AZD1222 dose. The origin of this receptor is an adult who received the AZD1222 COVID-19 vaccine. The rearranged segments are TRBV3-1 (or the pseudogene TRBV3-2) and TRBJ2-4, and TRBD1 may be the D gene, going by 5 matching bases. The nucleotide sequence reads as follows: TGTGCCAGCAGCCACCGACAGCCCAAAAACATTCAGTACTTC. Its product reads: CASSHRQPKNIQYF.